The present T cell receptor (beta chain) was sequenced within a study of regulatory T cells in long-lasting Graves disease. Points from the study as a whole: Persistent patients shared more public clonotypes (2,741) than new patients (roughly 970).

As to time point: newly diagnosed GD, antithyroid drugs for less than 3 months. PBMC RNA served as the TCR library source. This clonotype was recorded many times. The antigen is undetermined. V lost 5 bases, J lost 7 bases, and 20 bases lay in between. The V gene's germline CDR1 is SEHNR and CDR2 FQNEAQ (reference sequence). This CDR3 region has 16 residues. Investigators prepared the TCR beta libraries by applying iRepertoire HTBI primers and Arm-PCR of CDR3 regions. TCRdb independently ran MiXCR on the multiplex PCR reads; one entry per CDR3 protein. This table has about 560,000 distinct CDR3 sequences, 15% to 20% appearing once. A further study also used this sample, focusing on T cells in Graves' hyperthyroidism and ophthalmopathy. That work states: Diagnosis of hyperthyroidism was new in patients aged 18 to 65, and its duration was under 2 months.

This material consisted of peripheral blood mononuclear cells (PBMCs), taken at new diagnosis, from a patient treated with antithyroid drugs. The rearrangement uses TRBV7-9 and TRBJ1-4; D gene uncertain. The clonotype comes from a man aged 18 to 35 with Graves disease. In nucleotides, the CDR3 is TGTGCCAGCAGCAGTAAGGACGCTGTGACGGGTGAAAAACTGTTTTTT. It translates to CASSSKDAVTGEKLFF.